This T cell receptor (beta chain) was sequenced for a study of T cells in Graves' hyperthyroidism and ophthalmopathy. Duration under 3 months, a NOSPECS grade of at least 4, and a Clinical Activity Score of at least 3 characterized the ophthalmopathy patients. Uncontrolled infection, other autoimmune disease, pregnancy or lactation disqualified patients from enrolment. This clonotype was observed a handful of times. What it recognizes is unknown. Study-wide results and limits: Among clonotypes expanded in thyroid above 0.001, most were also found in blood. Researchers report that a 13 V-J model separated ophthalmopathy from stable hyperthyroidism.

RNA transcripts served as the template for amplifying TCR beta CDR3 regions. An initial round of RT-PCR targeting the TCR CDR3 relied on the HTBI primer set. TCRdb reprocessed the multiplex PCR reads via MiXCR and lists one record per CDR3 protein. The table shows roughly 560,000 distinct CDR3 sequences, with about 15% occurring only once. This CDR3 contains 15 residues. Trimming pared 6 bases from V and 5 bases from J, leaving 20 bases between. Germline V gene sequence: CDR1 LNHDA, CDR2 SQIVND (reference sequence). The chain carries TRBV19 and TRBJ2-7; perhaps TRBD2 as D (5 bases). The TCR sequence derives from a woman aged 35 to 49 with Graves' ophthalmopathy. The sample consisted of blood. CDR3 sequence reads: CASSWTPEPGDEQYF. The CDR3 nucleotides read TGTGCCAGTAGCTGGACCCCAGAACCCGGGGACGAGCAGTACTTC.